The next 14 T cell receptor beta chains were all read from a single sample in a study of shared clonotypes between healthy human individuals. Produced via immunoSEQ multiplex PCR; TCRdb's table is partial and in-frame only. The sample lists a few million clones; around 94% were seen once. Sequenced sample: naive CD4+ T cells sorted from blood. The subset was: CD45RA+ positively selected. Receptors originate from a man aged 18 to 30 in good health.

The CDR3 DNA follows: TGTGCCAGCAGTGAATGGGGTCGGGGGACAGTCTCAGCCCCTAGCTCCTACGAGCAGTACTTC. It yields the protein CASSEWGRGTVSAPSSYEQYF. The genes are TRBV6-1 and TRBJ2-7, with D possibly matching TRBD1 (7 bases). V shed 2 bases and J shed 0 bases, with 29 bases lying between them. The CDR3 is 21 residues long. The germline CDR1 and CDR2 sequences are MNHNS and SASEGT.

This clone was seen a single time. The V call is TRBV6-6, the J call TRBJ2-3; D is unclear. The CDR3 length is 12 residues. Germline CDR1 reads MNHNY; CDR2 reads SVGAGI (reference sequence). Trimming took 6 bases from V and 4 from J, leaving 8 bases between them. CDR3 in DNA: TGTGCCAGCAGGGTAGTCCCAGATACGCAGTATTTT. It yields the protein CASRVVPDTQYF.

The CDR3 DNA reads as TGTGCCAGCAGCTTGAGAGGTGAAGGGATCGCTGAAGCTTTCTTT. Its protein is CASSLRGEGIAEAFF. J is TRBJ1-1 and V is TRBV7-9; the D is unclear. V lost 3 bases and J lost 6, with 17 bases in between. The CDR3 totals 15 residues. Germline CDR1 and CDR2: SEHNR and FQNEAQ (reference sequence).

A word on this clone: Other DNA sequences in this sample translate to the same CDR3. J is TRBJ2-3 and V is TRBV28, with D unresolved. Germline V gene data show CDR1 as MDHEN and CDR2 as SYDVKM. Trimming took off 2 bases at V and 1 base at J, with 4 bases between the two ends. The CDR3 runs 13 residues. CDR3 residues: CASSLGRTDTQYF. The CDR3 DNA is TGTGCCAGCAGTTTAGGACGCACAGATACGCAGTATTTT.

The chain has TRBV29-1 and TRBJ1-3, with 8 bases aligning to TRBD1. Unmatched junction bases numbered 6, after V lost 4 bases and J lost 4 bases. Looked up from germline, CDR1 is SQVTM and CDR2 is ANQGSEA. CDR3 length equals 14 residues. The CDR3 DNA reads as TGCAGCGTTGCGTCCGGGACAGGAGGAAACACCATATATTTT. Translated: CSVASGTGGNTIYF.

This clone has just one count. The chain combines TRBV11-3 with TRBJ2-2; the D gene could be TRBD1 or TRBD2 (5 bases each). The CDR3 length is 14 residues. V dropped 7 bases and J dropped 0 bases, with 9 bases sitting between them. Germline-derived CDR1 and CDR2 are SGHNT and YENEEA. CDR3 sequence reads: CASTVGANTGELFF. In nucleotides, the CDR3 is TGTGCCAGCACGGTGGGGGCGAACACCGGGGAGCTGTTTTTT.

As for this clone: Other DNA sequences in the same sample also yield this CDR3. The chain combines TRBV5-1 with TRBJ1-5; TRBD1 is a possible D gene (5 bases). This CDR3 has 13 residues. Germline V lookup: CDR1 SGHRS, CDR2 YFSETQ. V dropped 5 bases and J dropped 4 bases, with 10 bases sitting between them. CDR3 nucleotide sequence: TGCGCCAGCAGAGGGGATTCGAATCAGCCCCAGCATTTT. Residues: CASRGDSNQPQHF.

The chain employs TRBV19 and TRBJ1-2; a weak D match, TRBD1 (5 bases). This CDR3 is 15 amino acids long. Germline CDR1 is LNHDA and CDR2 is SQIVND (reference sequence). V lost 3 bases and J 3 bases, leaving 14 bases between the germline ends. CDR3 coding DNA: TGTGCCAGTAGTATGCGGGCCTCGGGGGACTATGGCTACACCTTC. Translation: CASSMRASGDYGYTF. The entire variable domain, with the rest obtained from reference TRBV19 and TRBJ1-2, is as follows: DGGITQSPKYLFRKEGQNVTLSCEQNLNHDAMYWYRQDPGQGLRLIYYSQIVNDFQKGDIAEGYSVSREKKESFPLTVTSAQKNPTAFYLCASSMRASGDYGYTFGSGTRLTVV.

A note on this clone: Other nucleotide sequences in the sample specify the same CDR3. The genes are TRBV19 and TRBJ2-7, with D possibly TRBD2 on 6 matching bases. From germline, CDR1 is LNHDA and CDR2 SQIVND (reference sequence). The ends were cut back, 3 bases at V and 2 bases at J, with 8 bases in the middle. The CDR3 has 13 amino acids. The CDR3 loop reads CASSIGGAYEQYF. The CDR3 nucleotides are TGTGCCAGTAGTATCGGCGGGGCCTACGAGCAGTACTTC.

The chain uses TRBV19 and TRBJ2-5; D is ambiguous. CDR1 LNHDA and CDR2 SQIVND come from the germline V gene (reference sequence). There are 13 residues in the CDR3. V lost 5 bases to trimming and J lost 5 bases, with 12 bases between them. The CDR3 here is CASSGSARETQYF. The CDR3 coding sequence is TGTGCCAGTAGTGGATCGGCTCGGGAGACCCAGTACTTC. Based on the CDR3 plus reference TRBV19 and TRBJ2-5, the full variable domain is DGGITQSPKYLFRKEGQNVTLSCEQNLNHDAMYWYRQDPGQGLRLIYYSQIVNDFQKGDIAEGYSVSREKKESFPLTVTSAQKNPTAFYLCASSGSARETQYFGPGTRLLVL.

This clone was detected a few times. The J gene is TRBJ1-1, the V gene TRBV7-9; D is uncertain. CDR1 and CDR2 from the germline V gene are SEHNR and FQNEAQ (reference sequence). The CDR3 contains 13 residues. Trimming stripped 1 base from V and 7 bases from J, with 10 bases between. The CDR3 spells CASSLDQVSEAFF. The DNA for the CDR3 is TGTGCCAGCAGCTTAGACCAGGTCAGTGAAGCTTTCTTT.

The chain combines TRBV6-6 with TRBJ2-2; the match to TRBD2 covers 10 bases. This CDR3 contains 14 residues. V lost 4 bases and J lost 7; bases outside the gene matches: 3. CDR1 is MNHNY and CDR2 is SVGAGI in the germline V gene (reference sequence). CDR3 in amino acids: CASSLKRGGGELFF. In nucleotides, the CDR3 is TGTGCCAGCAGTTTAAAGCGGGGGGGCGGGGAGCTGTTTTTT.

V gene TRBV7-9 combines with J gene TRBJ2-6; D is tentatively TRBD1 or TRBD2 (5 bases each). This CDR3 region has 17 residues. Per germline, CDR1 SEHNR and CDR2 FQNEAQ (reference sequence). Trimming left V 5 bases short and J 0 bases short, with 14 bases between. CDR3 coding DNA: TGTGCCAGCAGCCCGGGACGGTTTCTCTCTGGGGCCAACGTCCTGACTTTC. It is translated as CASSPGRFLSGANVLTF. The full variable domain, with the rest looked up from reference TRBV7-9 and TRBJ2-6, is DTGVSQNPRHKITKRGQNVTFRCDPISEHNRLYWYRQTLGQGPEFLTYFQNEAQLEKSRLLSDRFSAERPKGSFSTLEIQRTEQGDSAMYLCASSPGRFLSGANVLTFGAGSRLTVL.

J is TRBJ2-7 and V is TRBV6-6; TRBD1 is a possible D gene (5 bases). Trimming cost V 6 bases and J 5 bases, with 11 bases left between them. This CDR3 spans 12 amino acids. Germline-derived CDR1 and CDR2 are MNHNY and SVGAGI (reference sequence). The DNA for the CDR3 is TGTGCCAGCAGAACGGACAACCACGAGCAGTACTTC. Its protein is CASRTDNHEQYF.